Shown below are 7 T cell receptor beta chains from a single sample sequenced in a study of cytomegalovirus exposure and HLA in healthy donors. The PCR ran on 60 Vbeta and 13 Jbeta primers. Clones were sequenced by immunoSEQ multiplex PCR, and TCRdb holds only the in-frame ones, with some missing. The data show 90,000 or so clones, with over 60% seen just once and around 4% held by the top ten. The sequenced sample was PBMCs. These receptors all stem from a man aged 60-69 years in good health and CMV-seronegative.

The chain links TRBV19 to TRBJ2-3, with D perhaps TRBD2 (6 bases). There are 18 residues in the CDR3. Between the trimmed V and J ends, which lost 0 bases and 1 base, there was a span of 17 bases. Germline V lookup: CDR1 LNHDA, CDR2 SQIVND (reference sequence). CDR3 protein: CASSIDYGGATRTDTQYF. CDR3 DNA sequence: TGTGCCAGTAGTATAGATTATGGAGGGGCCACCCGCACAGATACGCAGTATTTT.

The rearrangement uses TRBV2 and TRBJ2-6; TRBD2 matches at 7 bases. Trimming removed 6 bases from V and 2 bases from J; junction bases left unmatched: 7. This CDR3 spans 16 amino acids. CDR1 is SNHLY, CDR2 FYNNEI, per germline. CDR3 loop: CASRPGGSPGANVLTF. CDR3 nucleotide sequence: TGTGCCAGCAGGCCCGGGGGGAGTCCTGGGGCCAACGTCCTGACTTTC.

A note on this clone: One end of the junction is discordant with germline, which a read error may explain. This sequence joins TRBV29-1 and TRBJ1-2; TRBD1 matches at 7 bases. Germline V gene lookup returns CDR1 SQVTM and CDR2 ANQGSEA. The CDR3 covers 12 residues. DNA for the CDR3: TGCAGCGTCCGAGACAGGGCCCATGGGGAACCCTTC. This codes for CSVRDRAHGEPF.

V is TRBV9 and J is TRBJ2-7, with TRBD2 matching over 8 bases. J was trimmed by 3 bases and V by 2 bases; bases with no gene match: 1. Germline CDR1 reads SGDLS; CDR2 reads YYNGEE. CDR3 length equals 13 residues. CDR3 residues: CASSVSGDYEQYF. The CDR3 nucleotides read TGTGCCAGCAGCGTTAGCGGGGACTACGAGCAGTACTTC.

The chain combines TRBV13 with TRBJ2-7; 9 nucleotides agree with TRBD1. This CDR3 has 14 amino acids. Trimming removed 4 bases from V and 7 bases from J; junction bases left unmatched: 8. Germline V CDR1 and CDR2: PRHDT, FYEKMQ (reference sequence). CDR3 nucleotides: TGTGCCAGCAGCTGGGGGACAGGGTCGAGGGAGCAGTACTTC. Amino acids: CASSWGTGSREQYF.

The sample holds one count of this clone. The chain is built from TRBV7-8 and TRBJ2-7, with D unclear. Germline assignment: CDR1 SGHVS and CDR2 FQNEAQ. Trimming pared 0 bases from V and 3 bases from J, leaving 6 bases between. This CDR3 has 13 amino acids. The CDR3 here is CASSLALSYEQYF. The CDR3 DNA follows: TGTGCCAGCAGCTTAGCGCTCAGCTACGAGCAGTACTTC.

This chain links TRBV5-4 with TRBJ1-2; tentative D call: TRBD1 (6 bases). CDR3 length equals 13 residues. CDR1 and CDR2 (germline): SGHNT, YYREEE (reference sequence). Trimming took 4 bases from V and 4 from J, leaving 11 bases between them. As DNA, the CDR3 is TGTGCCAGCAGCCGGGGGGGCAGCTATGGCTACACCTTC. It specifies CASSRGGSYGYTF. The complete variable domain, with remaining parts taken from reference TRBV5-4 and TRBJ1-2, reads ETGVTQSPTHLIKTRGQQVTLRCSSQSGHNTVSWYQQALGQGPQFIFQYYREEENGRGNFPPRFSGLQFPNYSSELNVNALELDDSALYLCASSRGGSYGYTFGSGTRLTVV.